The source of this T cell receptor beta chain is a study of T cell responses to AZD1222 COVID-19 vaccine. Regarding the study as a whole: Donors were chiefly white British, with a greater number of females, and clonal diversity was perhaps underestimated.

Of note for this clone: The antigen is unknown.

The J segment lost 0 bases and the V segment lost 3 bases, leaving 3 bases of the junction unmatched. CDR1 KGHSH and CDR2 LQKENI come from the germline V gene. The CDR3 is made up of 16 amino acids. Sequencing was performed with immunoSEQ multiplex PCR; in TCRdb, only in-frame clones are kept and a portion is missing. The sample has about 130,000 clones, about 90% seen once; the top ten hold 4% to 5.5%. This specimen was peripheral blood, taken on day 0 of MenACWY control vaccination. The TCR originated in an adult in good health. The rearrangement uses TRBV18 and TRBJ1-3; 9 bases are a match to TRBD1. The CDR3 DNA reads as TGTGCCAGCTCACCGACAGGGGGATCCTCTGGAAACACCATATATTTT. This encodes CASSPTGGSSGNTIYF.